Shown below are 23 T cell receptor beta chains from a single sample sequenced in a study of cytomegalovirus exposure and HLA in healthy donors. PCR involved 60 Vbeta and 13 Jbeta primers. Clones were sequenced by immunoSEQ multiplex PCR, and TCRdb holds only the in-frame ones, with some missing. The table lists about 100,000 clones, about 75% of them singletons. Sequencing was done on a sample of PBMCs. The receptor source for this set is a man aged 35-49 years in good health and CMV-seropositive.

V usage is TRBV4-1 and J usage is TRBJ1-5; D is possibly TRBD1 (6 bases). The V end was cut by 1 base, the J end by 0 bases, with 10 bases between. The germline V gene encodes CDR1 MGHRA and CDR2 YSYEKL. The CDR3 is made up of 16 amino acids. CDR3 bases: TGCGCCAGCAGCCAAGCGGACAGCTATAGCAATCAGCCCCAGCATTTT. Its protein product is CASSQADSYSNQPQHF.

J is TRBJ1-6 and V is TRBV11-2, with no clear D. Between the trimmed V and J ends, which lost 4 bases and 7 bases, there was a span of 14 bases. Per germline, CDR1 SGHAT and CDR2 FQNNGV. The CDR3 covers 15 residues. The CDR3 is CASSSLTLGNSPLHF. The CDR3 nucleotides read TGTGCCAGCAGCTCCTTGACTCTCGGCAATTCACCCCTCCACTTT.

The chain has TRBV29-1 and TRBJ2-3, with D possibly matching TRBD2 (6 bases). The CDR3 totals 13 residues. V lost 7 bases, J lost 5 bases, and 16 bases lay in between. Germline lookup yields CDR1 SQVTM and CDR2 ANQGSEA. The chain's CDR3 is CSATGAGIDTQYF. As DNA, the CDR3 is TGCAGCGCCACTGGTGCGGGGATAGATACGCAGTATTTT.

The DNA for the CDR3 is TGTGCCAGCAGTCCTTATGCCAGGGATTACATTCAGTACTTC. Translated: CASSPYARDYIQYF. The chain employs TRBV27 and TRBJ2-4; D may be TRBD1 (5 bases). This CDR3 is 14 amino acids long. Trimming stripped 5 bases from V and 8 bases from J, with 16 bases between. Germline CDR1 and CDR2: MNHEY and SMNVEV (reference sequence).

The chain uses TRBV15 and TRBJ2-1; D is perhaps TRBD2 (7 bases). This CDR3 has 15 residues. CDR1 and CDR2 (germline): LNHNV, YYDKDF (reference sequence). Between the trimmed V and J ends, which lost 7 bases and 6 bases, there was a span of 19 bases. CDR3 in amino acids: CATTAGASGSNEQFF. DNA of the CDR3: TGTGCCACCACCGCAGGGGCTAGCGGTTCCAATGAGCAGTTCTTC.

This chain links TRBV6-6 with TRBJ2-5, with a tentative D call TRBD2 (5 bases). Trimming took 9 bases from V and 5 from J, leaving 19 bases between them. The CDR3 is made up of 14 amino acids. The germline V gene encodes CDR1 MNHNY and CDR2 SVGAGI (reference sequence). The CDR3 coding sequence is TGTGCCAGTGATGATCTAGCTTCCGGGGAGACCCAGTACTTC. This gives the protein CASDDLASGETQYF.

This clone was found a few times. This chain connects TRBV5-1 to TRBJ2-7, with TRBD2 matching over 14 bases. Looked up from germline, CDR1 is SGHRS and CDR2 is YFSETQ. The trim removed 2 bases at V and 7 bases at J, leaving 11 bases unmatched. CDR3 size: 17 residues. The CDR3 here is CASSFPGLAGDVSEQYF. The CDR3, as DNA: TGCGCCAGCAGCTTCCCGGGACTAGCGGGAGACGTCTCGGAGCAGTACTTC.

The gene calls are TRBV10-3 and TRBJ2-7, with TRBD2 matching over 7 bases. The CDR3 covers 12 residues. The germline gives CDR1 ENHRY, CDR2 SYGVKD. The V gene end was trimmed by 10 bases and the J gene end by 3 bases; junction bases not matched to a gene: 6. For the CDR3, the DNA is TGTGCCACCACGGGGGGAGACTACGAGCAGTACTTC. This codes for CATTGGDYEQYF.

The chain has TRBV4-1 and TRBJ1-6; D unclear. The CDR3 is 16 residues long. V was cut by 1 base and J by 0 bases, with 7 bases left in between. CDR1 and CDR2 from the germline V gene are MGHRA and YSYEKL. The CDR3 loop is CASSQARSSYNSPLHF. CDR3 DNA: TGCGCCAGCAGCCAAGCTAGAAGCTCCTATAATTCACCCCTCCACTTT.

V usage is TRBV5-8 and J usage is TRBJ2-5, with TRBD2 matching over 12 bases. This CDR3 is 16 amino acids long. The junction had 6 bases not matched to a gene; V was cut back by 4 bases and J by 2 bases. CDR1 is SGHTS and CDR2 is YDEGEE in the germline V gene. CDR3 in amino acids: CASSSGLAGRQETQYF. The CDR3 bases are TGTGCCAGCAGCAGTGGACTAGCGGGGAGGCAAGAGACCCAGTACTTC.

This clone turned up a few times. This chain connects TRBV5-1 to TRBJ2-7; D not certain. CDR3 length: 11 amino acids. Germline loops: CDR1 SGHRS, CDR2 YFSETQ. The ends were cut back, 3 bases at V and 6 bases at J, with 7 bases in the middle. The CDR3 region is CASSSSTEQYF. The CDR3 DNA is TGCGCCAGCAGCTCCTCTACCGAGCAGTACTTC.

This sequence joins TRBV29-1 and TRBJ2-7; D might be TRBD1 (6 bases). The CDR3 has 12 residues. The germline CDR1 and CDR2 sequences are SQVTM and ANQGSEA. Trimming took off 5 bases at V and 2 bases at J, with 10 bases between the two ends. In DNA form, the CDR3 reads TGCAGCGTTAGCTACAGGGCCTACGAGCAGTACTTC. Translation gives CSVSYRAYEQYF.

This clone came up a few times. The CDR3 protein is CASSVGGDWSNYGYTF. DNA for the CDR3: TGTGCCAGCAGCGTAGGGGGGGACTGGAGTAACTATGGCTACACCTTC. V and J are TRBV9 and TRBJ1-2, with a weak D call TRBD1 (5 bases). The ends were cut back, 0 bases at V and 1 base at J, with 13 bases in the middle. CDR3 length equals 16 residues. In germline, CDR1 is SGDLS, CDR2 YYNGEE.

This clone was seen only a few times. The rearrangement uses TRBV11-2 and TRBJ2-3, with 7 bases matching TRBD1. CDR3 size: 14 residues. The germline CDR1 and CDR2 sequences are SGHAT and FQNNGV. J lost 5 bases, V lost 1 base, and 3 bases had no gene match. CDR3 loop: CASSLVPGGDTQYF. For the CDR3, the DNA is TGTGCCAGCAGCTTAGTGCCAGGGGGAGATACGCAGTATTTT.

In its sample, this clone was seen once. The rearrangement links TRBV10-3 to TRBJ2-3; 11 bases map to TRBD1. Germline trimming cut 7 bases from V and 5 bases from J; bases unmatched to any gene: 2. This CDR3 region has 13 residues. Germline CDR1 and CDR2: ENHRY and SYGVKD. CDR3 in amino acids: CAIKGQGEDTQYF. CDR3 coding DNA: TGTGCCATCAAGGGACAGGGGGAAGATACGCAGTATTTT.

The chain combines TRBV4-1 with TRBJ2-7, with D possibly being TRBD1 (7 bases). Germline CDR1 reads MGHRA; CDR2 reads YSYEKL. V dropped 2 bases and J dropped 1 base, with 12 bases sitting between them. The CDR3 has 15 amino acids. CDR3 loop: CASSQQGGVSYEQYF. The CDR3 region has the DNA TGCGCCAGCAGCCAACAGGGGGGAGTTTCCTACGAGCAGTACTTC.

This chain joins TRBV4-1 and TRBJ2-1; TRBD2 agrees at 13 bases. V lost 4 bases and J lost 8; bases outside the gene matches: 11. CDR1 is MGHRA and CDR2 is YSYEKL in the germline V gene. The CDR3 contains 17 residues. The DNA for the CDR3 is TGCGCCAGCAGCCCCGGACTAGCGGGAGTTGGAGTAGATGAGCAGTTCTTC. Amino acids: CASSPGLAGVGVDEQFF.

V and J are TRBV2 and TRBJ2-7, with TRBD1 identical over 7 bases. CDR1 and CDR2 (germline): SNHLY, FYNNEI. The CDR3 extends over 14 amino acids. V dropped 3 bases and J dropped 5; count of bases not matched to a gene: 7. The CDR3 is CASSEARGIHEQYF. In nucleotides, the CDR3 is TGTGCCAGCAGTGAGGCCAGGGGGATCCACGAGCAGTACTTC.

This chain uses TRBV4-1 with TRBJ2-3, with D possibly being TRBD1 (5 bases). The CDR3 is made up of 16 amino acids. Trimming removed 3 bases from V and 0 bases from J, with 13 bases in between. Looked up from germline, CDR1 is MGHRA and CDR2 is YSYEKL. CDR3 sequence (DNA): TGCGCCAGCAGCCAGATTAAGGGGATCAGCACAGATACGCAGTATTTT. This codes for CASSQIKGISTDTQYF.

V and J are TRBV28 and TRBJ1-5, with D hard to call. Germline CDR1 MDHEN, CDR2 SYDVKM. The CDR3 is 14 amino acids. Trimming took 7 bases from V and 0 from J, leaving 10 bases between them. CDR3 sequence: CASIEQDSNQPQHF. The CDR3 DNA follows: TGTGCCAGCATAGAGCAGGATAGCAATCAGCCCCAGCATTTT.

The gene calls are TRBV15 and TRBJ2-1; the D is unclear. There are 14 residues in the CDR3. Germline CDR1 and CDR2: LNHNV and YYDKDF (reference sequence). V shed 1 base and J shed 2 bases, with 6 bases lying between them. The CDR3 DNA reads TGTGCCACCAGCAGAGGGCAACCCTACAATGAGCAGTTCTTC. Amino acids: CATSRGQPYNEQFF.

CDR3 protein: CASSQDRDEQFF. The CDR3 DNA reads as TGTGCCAGCAGCCAAGATCGGGATGAGCAGTTCTTC. V gene TRBV4-2 combines with J gene TRBJ2-1; no definite D call. CDR3 length: 12 amino acids. The germline CDR1 and CDR2 sequences are LGHNA and YNFKEQ. Between the trimmed V and J ends, which lost 0 bases and 8 bases, there was a span of 5 bases.

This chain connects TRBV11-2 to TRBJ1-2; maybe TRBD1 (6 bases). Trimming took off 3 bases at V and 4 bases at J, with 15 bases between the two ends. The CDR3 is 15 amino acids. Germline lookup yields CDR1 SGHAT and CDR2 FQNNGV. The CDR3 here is CASSLGPGDAYGYTF. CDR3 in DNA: TGTGCCAGCAGCTTGGGGCCAGGGGACGCCTATGGCTACACCTTC.